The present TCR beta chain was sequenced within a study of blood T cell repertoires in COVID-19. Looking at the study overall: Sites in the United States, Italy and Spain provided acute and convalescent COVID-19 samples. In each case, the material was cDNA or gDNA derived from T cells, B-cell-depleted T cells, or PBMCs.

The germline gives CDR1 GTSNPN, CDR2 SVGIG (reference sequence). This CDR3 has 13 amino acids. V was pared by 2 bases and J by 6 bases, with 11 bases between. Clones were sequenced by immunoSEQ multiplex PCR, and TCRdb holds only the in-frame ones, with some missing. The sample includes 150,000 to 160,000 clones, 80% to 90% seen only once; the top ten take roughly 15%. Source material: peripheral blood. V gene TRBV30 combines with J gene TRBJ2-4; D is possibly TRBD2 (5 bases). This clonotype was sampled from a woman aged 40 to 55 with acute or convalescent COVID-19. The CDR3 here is CAWSITGRNIQYF. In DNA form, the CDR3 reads TGTGCCTGGAGTATTACTGGGAGAAACATTCAGTACTTC. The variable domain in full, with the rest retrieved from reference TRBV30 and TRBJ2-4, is SQTIHQWPATLVQPVGSPLSLECTVEGTSNPNLYWYRQAAGRGLQLLFYSVGIGQISSEVPQNLSASRPQDRQFILSSKKLLLSDSGFYLCAWSITGRNIQYFGAGTRLSVL.